Listed here are 25 T cell receptor beta chains from one sample, sequenced in a study of PD-1 blockade in classical Hodgkin lymphoma. Method: immunoSEQ multiplex PCR; TCRdb's copy keeps in-frame clones and lacks some. The sample holds approximately 8,400 clones; approximately 90% are singletons and the top ten take 1.5% to 2%. Relapses following autologous stem cell transplantation were seen in all patients, with brentuximab vedotin exposure varying. Magnetic negative selection was used to purify CD4+ T cells from PBMCs that had been thawed. The sequencing here drew on CD4+ T cells from blood, taken at baseline. The receptors here all came from a human donor with classical Hodgkin lymphoma.

This clone has a handful of counts. V usage is TRBV25-1 and J usage is TRBJ1-5; no reliable D call. V lost 2 bases to trimming and J lost 7 bases, with 12 bases between them. The CDR3 has 14 amino acids. Germline values: CDR1 MGHDK, CDR2 SYGVNS. CDR3 bases: TGTGCCAGCAGTGAAGCCGGGTTCTTACAGCCCCAGCATTTT. It translates to CASSEAGFLQPQHF.

This chain connects TRBV5-6 to TRBJ2-1; D is uncertain. V lost 2 bases, J lost 1 base, and 13 bases lay in between. The length of the CDR3 is 16 residues. CDR1 is SGHDT, CDR2 YYEEEE, per germline. The DNA for the CDR3 is TGTGCCAGCAGCTTTTACTTATCTGGGTCCTACAATGAGCAGTTCTTC. Translating it yields CASSFYLSGSYNEQFF. The whole variable domain, filled in from reference TRBV5-6 and TRBJ2-1, reads DAGVTQSPTHLIKTRGQQVTLRCSPKSGHDTVSWYQQALGQGPQFIFQYYEEEERQRGNFPDRFSGHQFPNYSSELNVNALLLGDSALYLCASSFYLSGSYNEQFFGPGTRLTVL.

The CDR3 nucleotides are TGTGCCAGCAGTTTATGGGCTATACAGGGGCCTAGGAACACTGAAGCTTTCTTT. It translates to CASSLWAIQGPRNTEAFF. This sequence joins TRBV27 and TRBJ1-1; 7 bases are shared with TRBD1. V was pared by 1 base and J by 1 base, with 12 bases of the junction left unmatched. The CDR3 has 18 residues. Germline assignment: CDR1 MNHEY and CDR2 SMNVEV (reference sequence).

Worth noting for this clone: A junction boundary mismatches the germline segment, possibly from a read error. The rearrangement joins TRBV19 to TRBJ2-5; the D gene is possibly TRBD2 (6 bases). The CDR3 totals 13 residues. Germline V gives CDR1 LNHDA, CDR2 SQIVND (reference sequence). The CDR3 DNA reads as TGTGCCAGCAGTAGGGGAGGCGGAGAGACCCAGTACTTC. This translates into CASSRGGGETQYF.

The V and J genes are TRBV9 and TRBJ2-2; D is perhaps TRBD1 (6 bases). Per germline, CDR1 SGDLS and CDR2 YYNGEE. V was pared by 4 bases and J by 1 base, with 11 bases between. The CDR3 length is 15 residues. CDR3 protein: CASSLTGMNTGELFF. In DNA, the CDR3 is TGTGCCAGCAGCCTTACAGGGATGAACACCGGGGAGCTGTTTTTT.

The chain carries TRBV5-6 and TRBJ2-2, with 8 bases aligning to TRBD1. CDR3 length equals 15 residues. The V gene end was trimmed by 1 base and the J gene end by 2 bases; junction bases not matched to a gene: 1. The germline CDR1 and CDR2 sequences are SGHDT and YYEEEE. The CDR3 sequence is CASSLTGGNTGELFF. The CDR3 DNA sequence: TGTGCCAGCAGCTTGACAGGGGGTAACACCGGGGAGCTGTTTTTT.

The chain links TRBV5-1 to TRBJ2-7; TRBD2 aligns across 10 bases. V lost 2 bases to trimming and J lost 5 bases; unmatched junction nucleotides: 19. Germline lookup yields CDR1 SGHRS and CDR2 YFSETQ. This CDR3 is 19 amino acids long. The CDR3 nucleotides are TGCGCCAGCAGCTTACAGCGACAGGGTTCAACTAGCGGGATCCACGAGCAGTACTTC. Translated: CASSLQRQGSTSGIHEQYF.

J is TRBJ2-5 and V is TRBV29-1, with 8 bases identical to TRBD2. Germline V lookup: CDR1 SQVTM, CDR2 ANQGSEA. The CDR3 has 14 amino acids. J gave up 5 bases and V 4 bases, and 9 bases lay outside the gene matches. The CDR3 loop reads CSVGSGSGWETQYF. DNA of the CDR3: TGCAGCGTTGGGAGCGGGAGTGGGTGGGAGACCCAGTACTTC.

This rearrangement joins TRBV29-1 to TRBJ2-5; D not certain. Trimming pared 3 bases from V and 2 bases from J, leaving 7 bases between. Germline-derived CDR1 and CDR2 are SQVTM and ANQGSEA. The CDR3 has 12 amino acids. CDR3: CSVDSLQETQYF. CDR3 coding DNA: TGCAGCGTTGATTCCTTGCAAGAGACCCAGTACTTC.

The V call is TRBV2, the J call TRBJ1-2; unclear D gene. From germline, CDR1 is SNHLY and CDR2 FYNNEI. The CDR3 loop spans 14 amino acids. Trimming pared 4 bases from V and 4 bases from J, leaving 13 bases between. The chain's CDR3 is CASSATPSPYGYTF. Written as DNA, the CDR3 is TGTGCCAGCAGTGCGACCCCCAGCCCCTATGGCTACACCTTC.

This chain connects TRBV7-9 to TRBJ2-5, with 7 bases that match TRBD1. The CDR3 extends over 14 amino acids. Germline values: CDR1 SEHNR, CDR2 FQNEAQ (reference sequence). J was trimmed by 1 base and V by 4 bases; bases with no gene match: 3. The CDR3 coding sequence is TGTGCCAGCAGCTCGACAGGGACCCAAGAGACCCAGTACTTC. Amino acid sequence: CASSSTGTQETQYF. Together with reference TRBV7-9 and TRBJ2-5, the CDR3 gives the full variable domain: DTGVSQNPRHKITKRGQNVTFRCDPISEHNRLYWYRQTLGQGPEFLTYFQNEAQLEKSRLLSDRFSAERPKGSFSTLEIQRTEQGDSAMYLCASSSTGTQETQYFGPGTRLLVL.

The chain has TRBV6-6 and TRBJ2-1, with 7 bases fitting TRBD1. This CDR3 comprises 14 residues. Germline CDR1 reads MNHNY; CDR2 reads SVGAGI (reference sequence). V was pared by 7 bases and J by 8 bases, with 11 bases of the junction left unmatched. This CDR3 reads CASTPEGGRDEQFF. The CDR3 nucleotides are TGTGCCAGCACCCCTGAAGGGGGCAGAGATGAGCAGTTCTTC.

J is TRBJ2-5 and V is TRBV7-3; D gene ambiguous. The germline V and J ends were trimmed by 4 bases and 5 bases, with 11 bases remaining between them. The CDR3 has 13 residues. Germline V CDR1 and CDR2: SGHTA, FQGTGA. The CDR3 is CASSSGSSETQYF. CDR3 in DNA: TGTGCCAGCAGCTCAGGCTCTTCGGAGACCCAGTACTTC.

This rearrangement joins TRBV6-6 to TRBJ2-7; TRBD2 matches 7 bases. The germline CDR1 and CDR2 sequences are MNHNY and SVGAGI (reference sequence). Trimming cost V 6 bases and J 0 bases; bases outside gene matches: 8. The CDR3 is 15 amino acids. Written as DNA, the CDR3 is TGTGCCAGCAGCCCGAATGGGGGGGGCTCCTACGAGCAGTACTTC. Translating gives CASSPNGGGSYEQYF.

The chain is built from TRBV4-3 and TRBJ2-2, with D uncertain. Per germline, CDR1 LGHNA and CDR2 YSLEER. V was shortened by 1 base and J by 6 bases, with 3 bases between the two germline ends. This CDR3 spans 12 amino acids. CDR3 amino acids: CASSQVAGELFF. The CDR3 coding sequence is TGCGCCAGCAGCCAAGTGGCCGGGGAGCTGTTTTTT.

The chain combines TRBV5-1 with TRBJ2-2, with 7 bases lining up with TRBD1. Per the germline V gene, CDR1 is SGHRS and CDR2 is YFSETQ. The CDR3 covers 15 residues. V was clipped by 2 bases and J by 6 bases; unmatched bases: 7. This CDR3 reads CASSFKGGRAGELFF. The CDR3 bases are TGCGCCAGCAGCTTTAAAGGGGGCAGGGCCGGGGAGCTGTTTTTT.

The chain couples TRBV10-3 to TRBJ1-2, with TRBD1 identical over 10 bases. The length of the CDR3 is 13 residues. J gave up 10 bases and V 10 bases, and 12 bases lay outside the gene matches. Germline CDR1 is ENHRY and CDR2 is SYGVKD. This chain's CDR3 is CATKLDRGSVYTF. CDR3 nucleotides: TGTGCCACAAAGCTGGACAGGGGGAGCGTCTACACCTTC.

The chain links TRBV4-1 to TRBJ2-6; D might be TRBD1 (6 bases). The CDR3 runs 19 residues. V shed 1 base and J shed 1 base, with 17 bases lying between them. Germline CDR1 is MGHRA and CDR2 is YSYEKL. The CDR3 reads CASSQASRDTQSGANVLTF. The DNA for the CDR3 is TGCGCCAGCAGCCAAGCCAGTCGGGACACCCAATCTGGGGCCAACGTCCTGACTTTC.

The chain joins TRBV5-1 to TRBJ2-7, with TRBD1 identical over 9 bases. Germline CDR1 SGHRS, CDR2 YFSETQ. The CDR3 runs 15 residues. Trimming took 4 bases from V and 2 from J; bases not matched to a gene: 7. In DNA form, the CDR3 reads TGCGCCAGCAGCCGGAATACAGGGGGCCCCTACGAGCAGTACTTC. Residues: CASSRNTGGPYEQYF.

The rearrangement uses TRBV27 and TRBJ1-5, with D possibly being TRBD1 (5 bases). V shed 8 bases and J shed 5 bases, with 19 bases lying between them. This CDR3 has 15 amino acids. The germline gives CDR1 MNHEY, CDR2 SMNVEV (reference sequence). The CDR3 sequence: CASRPAPRQHQPQHF. Written as DNA, the CDR3 is TGTGCCAGCCGACCCGCTCCGCGACAGCATCAGCCCCAGCATTTT.

This clone was seen a few times. V is TRBV2 and J is TRBJ1-2; D gene ambiguous. Germline V lookup: CDR1 SNHLY, CDR2 FYNNEI. The V end was cut by 6 bases, the J end by 8 bases, with 19 bases between. The CDR3 loop spans 14 amino acids. As DNA, the CDR3 is TGTGCCAGCAGGGTAGGTTCCGGCCCCGTGGGCTACACCTTC. Translation gives CASRVGSGPVGYTF.

This chain links TRBV7-2 with TRBJ2-7; D ambiguous. Germline CDR1 and CDR2: SGHTA and FQGNSA. The ends were cut back, 5 bases at V and 7 bases at J, with 15 bases in the middle. This CDR3 has 13 amino acids. For the CDR3, the DNA is TGTGCCAGCAGCCCCGCGTTCTTATGGGAGCAGTACTTC. The encoded protein is CASSPAFLWEQYF.

The rearrangement uses TRBV14 and TRBJ2-6, with no clear D. From germline, CDR1 is SGHDN and CDR2 FVKESK. There are 14 residues in the CDR3. V lost 3 bases to trimming and J lost 0 bases, with 3 bases between them. The CDR3 protein is CASSQSSGANVLTF. CDR3 coding DNA: TGTGCCAGCAGCCAGAGCTCTGGGGCCAACGTCCTGACTTTC.

The chain recombines TRBV9 with TRBJ1-2; tentatively, D is TRBD1 (6 bases). V was clipped by 0 bases and J by 2 bases, with 14 bases between them. Germline loops: CDR1 SGDLS, CDR2 YYNGEE. The CDR3 is made up of 16 amino acids. CDR3 DNA sequence: TGTGCCAGCAGCGTAGCCCCCCGGACAGCCAACTATGGCTACACCTTC. It is translated as CASSVAPRTANYGYTF. Looking up the rest from reference TRBV9 and TRBJ1-2 gives the full variable domain: DSGVTQTPKHLITATGQRVTLRCSPRSGDLSVYWYQQSLDQGLQFLIQYYNGEERAKGNILERFSAQQFPDLHSELNLSSLELGDSALYFCASSVAPRTANYGYTFGSGTRLTVV.

This clone was observed a few times. V gene TRBV7-9 combines with J gene TRBJ1-4; tentative D call: TRBD1 (5 bases). The CDR3 runs 16 residues. The germline V and J ends were trimmed by 2 bases and 5 bases, with 15 bases remaining between them. Germline CDR1 SEHNR, CDR2 FQNEAQ (reference sequence). The CDR3 sequence: CASSLRVMGVNEKLFF. In DNA form, the CDR3 reads TGTGCCAGCAGCTTAAGGGTGATGGGGGTCAATGAAAAACTGTTTTTT.